This TCR beta chain appears in the sequencing data of a study of shared clonotypes between healthy human individuals. Study background: The study used three CD4 naive, three CD4 memory, two CD8 naive and one CD8 memory plate per donor. Study-wide results and caveats: Though the depth was large, rarefaction showed that sorted-subset sequencing was incomplete. A handful of donors showed sharing of approximately 5% of naive CD4 clonotypes.

The CDR3 spans 14 residues. Trimming removed 8 bases at V and 6 bases at J, with 20 bases between. Germline lookup yields CDR1 MNHEY and CDR2 SMNVEV (reference sequence). As regards this clone: Its antigen remains unknown.

The study separated CD4+ cells into CD45RA+ naive and CD45RA-negative memory subsets. Repertoires were generated with immunoSEQ multiplex PCR, while TCRdb's copy carries only in-frame clones and drops some. There are 2 million to 2.5 million clones in the sample; 80% to 95% occur only once, and more than 0.35% lies in the top ten. The receptor was derived from a man between 18 and 35 years old in good health. Some clones in this sample may be carry-over from other donors' samples. The sequencing sample was made of naive CD4+ T cells from PBMCs. Documented subset: CD45RA+ positively selected. V is TRBV27 and J is TRBJ2-7; possibly TRBD2 for D (7 bases). The CDR3 DNA is TGTGCCAGCCAGAGGGTCGGGGGGCTCGGCGAGCAGTACTTC. This sequence encodes CASQRVGGLGEQYF.